The 24 T cell receptor beta chains listed next were all sequenced from one sample in a study of identical twins. TCRdb processed the 5' RACE reads anew with MiXCR; each CDR3 protein has one entry. The sample comprises 600,000 to 700,000 distinct CDR3 sequences, roughly 20% of which are singletons, and 4% to 5.5% rests with the top ten. These data were also reused for a study on T cells expressing NK-cell markers.

The sequenced sample consisted of PBMCs. These receptors were obtained from a woman aged 18-35 years in good health.

As for this clonotype: The junction departs from the called germline gene at one end, perhaps through a read error. The chain carries TRBV19 and TRBJ2-7, with a tentative D call TRBD2 (6 bases). Germline-derived CDR1 and CDR2 are LNHDA and SQIVND (reference sequence). This CDR3 spans 14 amino acids. The chain's CDR3 is CASNIVGSSYEQYF. CDR3 DNA: TGTGCCAGTAATATAGTCGGGAGCTCCTACGAGCAGTACTTC.

The rearrangement links TRBV20-1 to TRBJ2-1; 8 bases are shared with TRBD2. This CDR3 comprises 13 residues. The J segment lost 8 bases and the V segment lost 2 bases, leaving 5 bases of the junction unmatched. Germline lookup yields CDR1 DFQATT and CDR2 SNEGSKA (reference sequence). CDR3 DNA sequence: TGCAGTGCTAGACCCGGGGGGGCGGATGAGCAGTTCTTC. As protein: CSARPGGADEQFF.

V and J are TRBV5-1 and TRBJ2-1; D uncertain. The CDR3 runs to 13 residues. V lost 2 bases and J 7 bases, leaving 10 bases between the germline ends. Germline V gene lookup returns CDR1 SGHRS and CDR2 YFSETQ. CDR3 region: CASSFHPGNEQFF. As DNA, the CDR3 is TGCGCCAGCAGCTTTCATCCTGGAAATGAGCAGTTCTTC.

The chain has TRBV6-5 and TRBJ1-2; the match to TRBD1 covers 8 bases. Germline assignment: CDR1 MNHEY and CDR2 SVGAGI. The length of the CDR3 is 15 residues. Trimming took 0 bases from V and 7 from J; bases not matched to a gene: 7. The CDR3 DNA is TGTGCCAGCAGTTACTCCACAGGGGGAAGAGTTGGCTACACCTTC. Protein sequence: CASSYSTGGRVGYTF.

The CDR3 here is CASSFDGDNEKLFF. CDR3 DNA: TGTGCCAGCAGCTTTGACGGTGATAATGAAAAACTGTTTTTT. The V call is TRBV5-5, the J call TRBJ1-4; D is uncertain. Trimming removed 2 bases at V and 4 bases at J, with 9 bases between. The CDR3 is made up of 14 amino acids. CDR1 is SGHKS, CDR2 YYEKEE, per germline (reference sequence).

This clonotype was counted only a few times. The chain links TRBV20-1 to TRBJ2-7; no reliable D call. The germline V gene encodes CDR1 DFQATT and CDR2 SNEGSKA (reference sequence). V lost 5 bases to trimming and J lost 5 bases, with 10 bases between them. The CDR3 runs 11 residues. The CDR3 DNA sequence: TGCAGTGCTCCACGGTTTAACGAGCAGTACTTC. Translating gives CSAPRFNEQYF.

The V gene is TRBV10-3, the J gene TRBJ2-1; 8 bases map to TRBD2. Germline-derived CDR1 and CDR2 are ENHRY and SYGVKD. This CDR3 region has 15 residues. V lost 6 bases and J lost 3; bases outside the gene matches: 7. The CDR3 DNA reads TGTGCCATCAGGTCGTCGGGGGGGCTCTACAATGAGCAGTTCTTC. Its protein product is CAIRSSGGLYNEQFF.

This clonotype was counted a few times. The chain employs TRBV4-3 and TRBJ2-5; D gene ambiguous. This CDR3 contains 15 residues. Germline V gene data show CDR1 as LGHNA and CDR2 as YSLEER. Trimming took 0 bases from V and 2 from J, leaving 10 bases between them. This CDR3 reads CASSQDPSGQETQYF. CDR3 DNA sequence: TGCGCCAGCAGCCAAGACCCGTCCGGGCAAGAGACCCAGTACTTC.

This chain connects TRBV4-3 to TRBJ1-1, with D hard to call. Germline V gene lookup returns CDR1 LGHNA and CDR2 YSLEER. The CDR3 totals 14 residues. The ends were cut back, 0 bases at V and 1 base at J, with 6 bases in the middle. CDR3 in DNA: TGCGCCAGCAGCCAAGACAACGGGAACACTGAAGCTTTCTTT. This translates into CASSQDNGNTEAFF.

This clonotype was detected a few times. The CDR3 region is CASSRPQGNYGYTF. In DNA form, the CDR3 reads TGTGCCAGTAGCCGACCCCAAGGGAACTATGGCTACACCTTC. The J gene is TRBJ1-2, the V gene TRBV19; D gene ambiguous. The CDR3 contains 14 residues. Germline CDR1 and CDR2: LNHDA and SQIVND (reference sequence). V was pared by 6 bases and J by 2 bases, with 13 bases between.

This clonotype was detected only a few times. This sequence joins TRBV20-1 and TRBJ2-1; D perhaps matches TRBD2 (5 bases). The ends were cut back, 6 bases at V and 0 bases at J, with 15 bases in the middle. Germline V gene lookup returns CDR1 DFQATT and CDR2 SNEGSKA (reference sequence). The CDR3 runs to 15 residues. CDR3 amino acids: CSAGERSSSYNEQFF. The CDR3 region has the DNA TGCAGTGCCGGGGAGCGGTCGAGCTCCTACAATGAGCAGTTCTTC.

This clonotype was seen only a few times. This chain joins TRBV7-6 and TRBJ1-4; 9 bases align to TRBD1. The CDR3 contains 16 residues. Trimming at V came to 5 bases and at J to 2 bases, leaving 6 bases not matched to a gene. Germline CDR1 reads SGHVS; CDR2 reads FNYEAQ. The chain's CDR3 is CASSPTGGRTNEKLFF. For the CDR3, the DNA is TGTGCCAGCAGCCCGACAGGGGGGAGGACTAATGAAAAACTGTTTTTT.

The chain links TRBV7-3 to TRBJ2-4; possible D gene TRBD1, 6 bases. The CDR3 extends over 13 amino acids. Trimming cost V 2 bases and J 4 bases, with 6 bases left between them. Looked up from germline, CDR1 is SGHTA and CDR2 is FQGTGA. CDR3 in amino acids: CASSLDRKNIQYF. The CDR3 DNA follows: TGTGCCAGCAGCTTAGACAGGAAAAACATTCAGTACTTC.

This clonotype was picked up a small number of times. The chain joins TRBV6-1 to TRBJ2-5, with 11 bases aligning to TRBD2. The length of the CDR3 is 14 residues. The germline CDR1 and CDR2 sequences are MNHNS and SASEGT. V shed 8 bases, J shed 5 bases, and the junction held 7 bases outside the gene matches. The CDR3: CASGGLADGETQYF. The CDR3 nucleotides are TGTGCCAGCGGGGGACTAGCGGATGGGGAGACCCAGTACTTC.

The chain uses TRBV2 and TRBJ2-1, with a weak D call TRBD2 (7 bases). The V end lost 7 bases, the J end lost 0 bases, and 13 bases lay between the germline ends. The germline V gene has CDR1 SNHLY and CDR2 FYNNEI. This CDR3 is 15 amino acids long. The CDR3 loop reads CASKGGPSSYNEQFF. CDR3 nucleotides: TGTGCCAGCAAGGGGGGGCCGAGCTCCTACAATGAGCAGTTCTTC.

In this sample, this clonotype turned up a few times. The J gene is TRBJ2-5, the V gene TRBV29-1, with D hard to call. The V end was cut by 7 bases, the J end by 5 bases, with 14 bases between. The CDR3 loop spans 12 amino acids. CDR1 SQVTM and CDR2 ANQGSEA come from the germline V gene. The CDR3 nucleotides read TGCAGCGCCAGGTTTGAGGTCGAGACCCAGTACTTC. Protein product: CSARFEVETQYF.

This clonotype was detected only a few times. The chain joins TRBV11-2 to TRBJ2-5, with 11 bases that match TRBD2. With V trimmed by 9 bases and J by 5 bases, 2 bases remained unmatched. The CDR3 consists of 12 residues. The germline V gene has CDR1 SGHAT and CDR2 FQNNGV. The CDR3 here is CASSGGAETQYF. The CDR3 coding sequence is TGTGCCAGTAGCGGGGGGGCGGAGACCCAGTACTTC.

The chain joins TRBV20-1 to TRBJ2-5; 7 nucleotides match TRBD1. The CDR3 length is 14 residues. The trim removed 3 bases at V and 5 bases at J, leaving 9 bases unmatched. Germline V gives CDR1 DFQATT, CDR2 SNEGSKA (reference sequence). In nucleotides, the CDR3 is TGCAGTGCTAGGGGACAGAGGTTTGGGGAGACCCAGTACTTC. Amino acid sequence: CSARGQRFGETQYF.

This chain uses TRBV18 with TRBJ1-2; possibly TRBD1 for D (5 bases). Looked up from germline, CDR1 is KGHSH and CDR2 is LQKENI. V lost 1 base and J lost 7, with 22 bases in between. The CDR3 has 17 residues. CDR3 in DNA: TGTGCCAGCTCACCACGGCCGAGGGCAGGGTCGTTGTCTGGCTACACCTTC. Translation: CASSPRPRAGSLSGYTF.

The chain couples TRBV30 to TRBJ2-7; TRBD1 is a possible D gene (6 bases). The CDR3 has 14 residues. Germline CDR1 reads GTSNPN; CDR2 reads SVGIG (reference sequence). V lost 0 bases, J lost 2 bases, and 11 bases lay in between. CDR3 DNA sequence: TGTGCCTGGAGTGTGAACAGGGTGACCTACGAGCAGTACTTC. This sequence encodes CAWSVNRVTYEQYF.

This clonotype showed up just a few times. DNA for the CDR3: TGTGCCATCAGTTTGGGAGGAAGAGCCTATACTCAGACCCAGTACTTC. Residues: CAISLGGRAYTQTQYF. The V call is TRBV10-3, the J call TRBJ2-5, with TRBD2 as a possible D gene (6 bases). With 5 bases removed from V and 6 bases from J, the gap between germline ends came to 22 bases. The CDR3 length is 16 residues. Looked up from germline, CDR1 is ENHRY and CDR2 is SYGVKD.

This clonotype was counted at least ten times. The rearrangement uses TRBV6-5 and TRBJ2-6; D gene ambiguous. Germline V gene sequence: CDR1 MNHEY, CDR2 SVGAGI. There are 13 residues in the CDR3. V was cut by 4 bases and J by 1 base, with 2 bases left in between. The CDR3 bases are TGTGCCAGCAGTTGGTCTGGGGCCAACGTCCTGACTTTC. It is translated as CASSWSGANVLTF.

The rearrangement uses TRBV12-5 and TRBJ2-1; D perhaps matches TRBD2 (6 bases). This CDR3 is built from 13 residues. Germline V CDR1 and CDR2: LGHNT, FRNRAP. Trimming took 11 bases from V and 6 from J, leaving 17 bases between them. For the CDR3, the DNA is TGTGCTGGTCTCCGGGACTCTTCCAATGAGCAGTTCTTC. It translates to CAGLRDSSNEQFF.

The V call is TRBV20-1, the J call TRBJ2-7, with TRBD2 matching 8 bases. Per the germline V gene, CDR1 is DFQATT and CDR2 is SNEGSKA (reference sequence). With 6 bases clipped from V and 0 bases from J, the junction kept 13 bases outside the gene matches. There are 16 residues in the CDR3. For the CDR3, the DNA is TGCAGTGCCCGGGAGGGGCAGGGTTTTTTCTCCTACGAGCAGTACTTC. Amino acid sequence: CSAREGQGFFSYEQYF.